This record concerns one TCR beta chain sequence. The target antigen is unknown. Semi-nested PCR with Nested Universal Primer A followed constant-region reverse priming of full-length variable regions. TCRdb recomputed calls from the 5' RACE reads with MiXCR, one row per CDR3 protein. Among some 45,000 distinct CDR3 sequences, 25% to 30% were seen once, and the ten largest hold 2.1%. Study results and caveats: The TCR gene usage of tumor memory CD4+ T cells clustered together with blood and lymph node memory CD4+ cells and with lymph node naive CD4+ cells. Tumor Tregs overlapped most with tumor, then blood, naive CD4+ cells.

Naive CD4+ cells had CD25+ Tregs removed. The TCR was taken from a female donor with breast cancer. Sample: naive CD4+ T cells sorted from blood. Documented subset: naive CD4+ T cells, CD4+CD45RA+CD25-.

In nucleotides, the CDR3 is TGTGCCAGCTCCCCCCCCCGTGGCTCCTACAATGAGCAGTTCTTC. This gives the protein CASSPPRGSYNEQFF. The chain recombines TRBV18 with TRBJ2-1; D gene uncertain. This CDR3 contains 15 residues. V lost 6 bases and J lost 0, with 12 bases in between. CDR1 is KGHSH and CDR2 is LQKENI in the germline V gene.